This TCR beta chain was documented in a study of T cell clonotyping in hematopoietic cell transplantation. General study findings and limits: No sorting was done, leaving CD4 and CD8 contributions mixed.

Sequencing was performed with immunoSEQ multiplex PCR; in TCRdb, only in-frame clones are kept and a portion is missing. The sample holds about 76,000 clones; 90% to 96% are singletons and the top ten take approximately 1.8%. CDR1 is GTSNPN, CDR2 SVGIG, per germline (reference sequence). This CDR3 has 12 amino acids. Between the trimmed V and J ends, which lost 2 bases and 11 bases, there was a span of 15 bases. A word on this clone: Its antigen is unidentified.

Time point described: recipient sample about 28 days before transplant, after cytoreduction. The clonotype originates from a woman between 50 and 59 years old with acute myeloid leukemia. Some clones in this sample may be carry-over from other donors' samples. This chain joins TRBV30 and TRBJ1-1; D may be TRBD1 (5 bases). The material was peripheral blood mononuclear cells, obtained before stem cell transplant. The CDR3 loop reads CAWSKSLRGAFF. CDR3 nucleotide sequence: TGTGCCTGGAGTAAAAGTTTGAGGGGCGCTTTCTTT.